Listed here is a single TCR beta chain. What it recognizes is unknown. The CDR3 extends over 14 amino acids. V lost 0 bases and J 5 bases, leaving 9 bases between the germline ends. Germline assignment: CDR1 SGDLS and CDR2 YYNGEE. The data derive from a study of graft-versus-host responses after intestinal transplantation. Study context: All recipients got anti-thymocyte globulin induction, then tacrolimus and steroids for 3 to 4 years. The study, taken as a whole, reports: Present in recipient marrow, GvH clones included some that appeared first in ileum or blood.

TCRdb keeps only in-frame clones here, not all; method: immunoSEQ multiplex PCR. This table has approximately 90,000 clones, roughly 80% appearing once. Here the sequenced sample was unstimulated CD4+ T cells sorted from spleen or lymph node cells, taken before intestinal transplant. The chain employs TRBV9 and TRBJ2-1, with a possible D match to TRBD1 (6 bases). This TCR was sampled from a human donor who received an intestinal transplant. The CDR3 loop is CASSVDPGDNEQFF. The CDR3, as DNA: TGTGCCAGCAGCGTAGATCCAGGGGACAATGAGCAGTTCTTC.